Listed below are T cell receptor beta chains from one sample, sequenced in a study of T cells in Graves' hyperthyroidism and ophthalmopathy. TCRdb recomputed calls from the multiplex PCR reads with MiXCR, one row per CDR3 protein. The sample has some 370,000 distinct CDR3 sequences, roughly a sixth seen once; the top ten hold 30% to 35%. Input material: blood. These receptors came from a woman in her thirties with Graves' hyperthyroidism that later progressed to Graves' ophthalmopathy. CDR3s include the opening cysteine and the closing phenylalanine or tryptophan. Each record gives: clone size, V gene, J gene, D gene, CDR3 DNA, CDR3 protein. D genes are given only for firm matches. Clone size is stated in some rows and not others, as once, few, many or a class when expanded.

few,TRBV20-1,TRBJ1-4,.,TGCAGTGCACTTCGACCCTCAACTAATGAAAAACTGTTTTTT,CSALRPSTNEKLFF
.,TRBV5-1,TRBJ1-3,TRBD1,TGCGCCAGCAGCGAGACAGGGCTGGGAAACACCATATATTTT,CASSETGLGNTIYF
few,TRBV28,TRBJ1-6,.,TGTGCCAGCAGTTGGCGGTCAGACCATTCACCCCTCCACTTT,CASSWRSDHSPLHF
.,TRBV5-5,TRBJ2-5,TRBD1,TGTGCCAGCAGCCTCCGGGACAGCCATCTGGGGACCCAGTACTTC,CASSLRDSHLGTQYF
many,TRBV2,TRBJ1-1,TRBD1,TGTGCCAGCAGAGCAGACCCGGACAGGGTCACTGAAGCTTTCTTT,CASRADPDRVTEAFF
.,TRBV5-1,TRBJ1-1,.,TGCGCCAGCAGCCCTGGCATGGCAAGAGGAAGCACTGAAGCTTTCTTT,CASSPGMARGSTEAFF
many,TRBV12-3/TRBV12-4,TRBJ1-1,.,TGTGCCAGCAGTTTAGACGCAAGGTCTAGGGAAGCTTTCTTT,CASSLDARSREAFF
.,TRBV12-3/TRBV12-4,TRBJ1-5,.,TGTGCCAGCAGTCGGACAGCCCGTGGGCCCCAGCATTTT,CASSRTARGPQHF
many,TRBV12-3/TRBV12-4,TRBJ2-1,.,TGTGCCAGCAGTTTATTCCGGGGCAACAATGAGCAGTTCTTC,CASSLFRGNNEQFF
many,TRBV19,TRBJ2-7,.,TGTGCCAGTAGTATAGGACAGGCGAACACCTACGAGCAGTACTTC,CASSIGQANTYEQYF
many,TRBV28,TRBJ2-1,.,TGTGCCAGCAGTTTCCTTGCGCGGGGTGTAAATGAGCAGTTCTTC,CASSFLARGVNEQFF
many,TRBV30,TRBJ1-1,.,TGTGCCTGGAACTATGTGACAGGCACTGAAGCTTTCTTT,CAWNYVTGTEAFF
many,TRBV6-1,TRBJ2-7,.,TGTGCCAGCAGTTACGGAAAGGGGCGCAACGAGCAGTACTTC,CASSYGKGRNEQYF
many,TRBV10-1,TRBJ1-6,TRBD1,TGCGCCAGCAGTGATACAGGGGGAAATTCACCCCTCCACTTT,CASSDTGGNSPLHF
few,TRBV15,TRBJ2-1,.,TGTGCCACCAGCAGAGAGGGGCAGTGGCTCGGGGAGCCTGAGCAGTTCTTC,CATSREGQWLGEPEQFF
few,TRBV4-1,TRBJ2-1,TRBD2,TGCGCCAGCAGCCGGGAGGGCAATGAGCAGTTCTTC,CASSREGNEQFF
.,TRBV25-1,TRBJ1-1,TRBD1,TGTGCCAGCAGTGACTACAAGGGGGCAACGTCGGAAGCTTTCTTT,CASSDYKGATSEAFF
.,TRBV20-1,TRBJ1-2,TRBD1,TGCAGTCCTACAGGGGAAAACTATGGCTACACCTTC,CSPTGENYGYTF
.,TRBV7-6,TRBJ2-3,TRBD2,TGTGCCAGCAGCTCCATAGCGGGGACTAGCACAGATACGCAGTATTTT,CASSSIAGTSTDTQYF
many,TRBV19,TRBJ1-1,TRBD1,TGTGCCAGTAGTATTGTCTGGTCCCCCCGGGACAGGGTTGAAGCTTTCTTT,CASSIVWSPRDRVEAFF
once,TRBV5-1,TRBJ2-7,.,TGCGCCAGCAGCTTGGGACCGGGGGCCGCCTACGAGCAGTACTTC,CASSLGPGAAYEQYF
few,TRBV5-1,TRBJ2-1,.,TGCGCCAGCAGCTTGGTTAACGGACTACCCGTTTCCTACAATGAGCAGTTCTTC,CASSLVNGLPVSYNEQFF
many,TRBV7-9,TRBJ2-3,TRBD1,TGTGCCAGCAGCTTAGCGGGCAGGGGGCAAGATACGCAGTATTTT,CASSLAGRGQDTQYF
few,TRBV14,TRBJ1-1,.,TGTGCCAGCAGCCAACCAGGCAGTGAAGCTTTCTTT,CASSQPGSEAFF
many,TRBV10-3,TRBJ1-6,TRBD1,TGTGCCATCAGCCTAACAGGGGAGGATAATTCACCCCTCCACTTT,CAISLTGEDNSPLHF
.,TRBV4-1,TRBJ2-2,.,TGCGCCAGCAGCCAAGGCAGGGTCGGCCGAACCGGGGAGCTGTTTTTT,CASSQGRVGRTGELFF
many,TRBV28,TRBJ1-2,TRBD1,TGTGCCAGCACGTGGACAGGGGGGTGGGGGGGCTACACCTTC,CASTWTGGWGGYTF